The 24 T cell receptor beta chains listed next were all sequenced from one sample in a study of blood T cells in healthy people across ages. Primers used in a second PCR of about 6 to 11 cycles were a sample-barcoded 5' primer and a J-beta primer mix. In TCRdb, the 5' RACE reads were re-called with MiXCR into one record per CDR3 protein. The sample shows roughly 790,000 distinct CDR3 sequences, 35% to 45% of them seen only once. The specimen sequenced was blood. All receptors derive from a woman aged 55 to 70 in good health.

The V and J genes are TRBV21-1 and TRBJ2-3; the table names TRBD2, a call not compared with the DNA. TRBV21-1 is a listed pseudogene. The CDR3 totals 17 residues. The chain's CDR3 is CASSKKGEGGGPDTQYF. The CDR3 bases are TGTGCCAGCAGCAAAAAGGGGGAGGGGGGTGGTCCAGATACGCAGTATTTT.

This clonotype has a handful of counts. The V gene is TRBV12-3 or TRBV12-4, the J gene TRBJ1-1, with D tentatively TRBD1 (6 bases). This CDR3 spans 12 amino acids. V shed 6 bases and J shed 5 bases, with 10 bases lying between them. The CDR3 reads CASSKGETEAFF. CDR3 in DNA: TGTGCCAGCAGCAAGGGGGAAACTGAAGCTTTCTTT.

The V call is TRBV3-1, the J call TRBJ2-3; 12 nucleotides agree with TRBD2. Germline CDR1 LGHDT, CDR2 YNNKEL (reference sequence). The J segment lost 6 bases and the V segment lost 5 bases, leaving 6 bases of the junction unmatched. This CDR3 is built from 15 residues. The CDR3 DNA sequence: TGTGCCAGCAGCGCTAGCGGGGGGGCCTTCGATACGCAGTATTTT. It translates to CASSASGGAFDTQYF.

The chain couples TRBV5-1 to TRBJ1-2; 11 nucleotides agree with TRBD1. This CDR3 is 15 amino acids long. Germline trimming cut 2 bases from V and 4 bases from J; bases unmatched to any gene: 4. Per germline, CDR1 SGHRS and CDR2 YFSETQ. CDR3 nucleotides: TGCGCCAGCAGCTTCGGACAGGGGGCGTTCTATGGCTACACCTTC. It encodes CASSFGQGAFYGYTF.

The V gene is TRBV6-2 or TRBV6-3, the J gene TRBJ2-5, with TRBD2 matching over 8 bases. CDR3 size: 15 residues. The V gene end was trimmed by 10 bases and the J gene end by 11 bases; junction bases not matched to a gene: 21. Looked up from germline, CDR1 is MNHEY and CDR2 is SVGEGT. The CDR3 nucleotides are TGTGCCACCCGGGGTGGAGACAGCGGGAGATACAAGCAGTACTTC. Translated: CATRGGDSGRYKQYF.

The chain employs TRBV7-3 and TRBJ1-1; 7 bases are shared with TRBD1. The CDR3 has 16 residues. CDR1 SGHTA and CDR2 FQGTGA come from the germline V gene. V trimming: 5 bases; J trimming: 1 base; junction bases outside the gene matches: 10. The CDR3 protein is CASSQNAGTANTEAFF. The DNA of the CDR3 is TGTGCCAGCAGCCAAAATGCCGGGACAGCGAACACTGAAGCTTTCTTT.

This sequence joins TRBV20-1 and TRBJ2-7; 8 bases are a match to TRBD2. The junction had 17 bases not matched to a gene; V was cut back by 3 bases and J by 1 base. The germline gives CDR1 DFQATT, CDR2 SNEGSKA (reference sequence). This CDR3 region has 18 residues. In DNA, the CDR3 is TGCAGTGCTAGGGGGCGGGACCTAGCGGGCCTCCAATCCTACGAGCAGTACTTC. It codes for CSARGRDLAGLQSYEQYF.

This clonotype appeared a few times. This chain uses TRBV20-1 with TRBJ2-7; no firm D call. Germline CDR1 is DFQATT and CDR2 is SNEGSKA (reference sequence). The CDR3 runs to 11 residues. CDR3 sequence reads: CPRRSCYEQYF. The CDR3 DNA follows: TGCCCGAGGAGATCCTGCTACGAGCAGTACTTC.

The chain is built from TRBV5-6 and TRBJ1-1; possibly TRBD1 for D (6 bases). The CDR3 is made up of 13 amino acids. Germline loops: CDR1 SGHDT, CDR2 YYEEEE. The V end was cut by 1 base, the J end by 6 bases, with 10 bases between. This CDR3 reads CASSLYRAPEAFF. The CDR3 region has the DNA TGTGCCAGCAGCTTGTACAGGGCCCCTGAAGCTTTCTTT.

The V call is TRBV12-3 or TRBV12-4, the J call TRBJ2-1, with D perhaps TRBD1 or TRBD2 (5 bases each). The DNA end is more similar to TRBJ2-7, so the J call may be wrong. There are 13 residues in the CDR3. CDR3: CASSIEGTNEQYF. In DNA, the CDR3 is TGTGCCAGCAGTATAGAGGGGACCAATGAGCAGTACTTC.

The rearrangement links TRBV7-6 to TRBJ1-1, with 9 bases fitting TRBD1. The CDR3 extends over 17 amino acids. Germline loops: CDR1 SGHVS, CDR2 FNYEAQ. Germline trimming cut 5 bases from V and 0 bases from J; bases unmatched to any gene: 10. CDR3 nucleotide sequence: TGTGCCAGCAGCCCGCCCACAGGGGGCAGCTTGAACACTGAAGCTTTCTTT. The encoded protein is CASSPPTGGSLNTEAFF. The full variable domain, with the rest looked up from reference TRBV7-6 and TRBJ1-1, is GAGVSQSPRYKVTKRGQDVALRCDPISGHVSLYWYRQALGQGPEFLTYFNYEAQQDKSGLPNDRFSAERPEGSISTLTIQRTEQRDSAMYRCASSPPTGGSLNTEAFFGQGTRLTVV.

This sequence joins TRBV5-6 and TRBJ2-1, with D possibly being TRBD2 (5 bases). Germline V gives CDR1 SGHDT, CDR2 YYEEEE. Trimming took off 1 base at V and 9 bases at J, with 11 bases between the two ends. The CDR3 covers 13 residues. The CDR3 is CASSLPLGGEQFF. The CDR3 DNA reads TGTGCCAGCAGCTTGCCCCTAGGAGGTGAGCAGTTCTTC. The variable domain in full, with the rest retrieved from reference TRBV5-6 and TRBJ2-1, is DAGVTQSPTHLIKTRGQQVTLRCSPKSGHDTVSWYQQALGQGPQFIFQYYEEEERQRGNFPDRFSGHQFPNYSSELNVNALLLGDSALYLCASSLPLGGEQFFGPGTRLTVL.

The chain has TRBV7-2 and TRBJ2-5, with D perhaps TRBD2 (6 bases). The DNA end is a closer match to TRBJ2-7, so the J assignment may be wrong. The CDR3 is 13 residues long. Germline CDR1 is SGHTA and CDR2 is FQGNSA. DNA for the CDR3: TGTGCCAGCAGCCCGGAGGGTGCCTACGAGCAGTACTTC. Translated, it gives CASSPEGAYEQYF.

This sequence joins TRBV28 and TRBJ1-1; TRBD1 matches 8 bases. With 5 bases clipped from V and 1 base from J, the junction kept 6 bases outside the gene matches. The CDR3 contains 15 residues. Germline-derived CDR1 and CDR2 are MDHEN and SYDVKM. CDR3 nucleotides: TGTGCCAGCAGTCGTCAGGGGGCCGAGAACACTGAAGCTTTCTTT. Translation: CASSRQGAENTEAFF.

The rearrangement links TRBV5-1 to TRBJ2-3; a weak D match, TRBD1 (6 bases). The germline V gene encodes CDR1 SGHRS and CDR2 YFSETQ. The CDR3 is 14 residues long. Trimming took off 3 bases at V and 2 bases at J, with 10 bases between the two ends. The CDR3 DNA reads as TGCGCCAGCAGCTCGACAGGTCTCACAGATACGCAGTATTTT. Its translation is CASSSTGLTDTQYF.

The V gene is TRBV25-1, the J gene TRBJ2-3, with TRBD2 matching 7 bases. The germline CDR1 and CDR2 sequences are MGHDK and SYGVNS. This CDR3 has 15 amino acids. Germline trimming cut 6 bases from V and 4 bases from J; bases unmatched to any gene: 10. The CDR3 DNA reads TGTGCCAGCAGCCCGCTGGCGGGAGAATCAGATACGCAGTATTTT. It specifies CASSPLAGESDTQYF.

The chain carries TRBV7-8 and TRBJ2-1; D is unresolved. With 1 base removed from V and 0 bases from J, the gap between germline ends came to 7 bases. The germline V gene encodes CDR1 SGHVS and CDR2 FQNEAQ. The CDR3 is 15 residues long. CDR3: CASSLDIGSYNEQFF. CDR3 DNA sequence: TGTGCCAGCAGCTTAGACATCGGCTCCTACAATGAGCAGTTCTTC.

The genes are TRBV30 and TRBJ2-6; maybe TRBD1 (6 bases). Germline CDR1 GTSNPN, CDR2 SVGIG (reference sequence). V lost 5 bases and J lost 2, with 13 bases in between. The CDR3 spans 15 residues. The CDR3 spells CAWDRPGTGANVLTF. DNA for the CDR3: TGTGCCTGGGACAGGCCGGGGACTGGGGCCAACGTCCTGACTTTC.

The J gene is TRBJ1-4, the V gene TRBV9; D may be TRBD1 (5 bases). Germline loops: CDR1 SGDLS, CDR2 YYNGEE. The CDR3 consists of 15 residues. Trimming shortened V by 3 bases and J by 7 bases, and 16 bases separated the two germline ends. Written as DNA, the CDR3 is TGTGCCAGCAGCGACCAGGGTACCGGAGGTGAAAAACTGTTTTTT. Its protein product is CASSDQGTGGEKLFF.

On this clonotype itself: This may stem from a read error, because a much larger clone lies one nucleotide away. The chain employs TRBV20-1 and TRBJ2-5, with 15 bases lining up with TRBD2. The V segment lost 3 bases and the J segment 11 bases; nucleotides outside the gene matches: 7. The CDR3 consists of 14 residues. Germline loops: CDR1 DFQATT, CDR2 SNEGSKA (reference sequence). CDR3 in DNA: TGCAGTGCTAGGGGACTAGCGGGAGGCAATGAGCAGTACTTC. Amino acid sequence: CSARGLAGGNEQYF.

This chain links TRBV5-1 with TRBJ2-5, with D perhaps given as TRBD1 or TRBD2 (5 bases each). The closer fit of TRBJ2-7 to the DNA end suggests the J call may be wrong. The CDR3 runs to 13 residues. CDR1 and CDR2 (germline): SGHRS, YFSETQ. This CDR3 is CASTGTFSYEQYF. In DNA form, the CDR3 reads TGCGCCAGCACGGGGACGTTCTCCTACGAGCAGTACTTC.

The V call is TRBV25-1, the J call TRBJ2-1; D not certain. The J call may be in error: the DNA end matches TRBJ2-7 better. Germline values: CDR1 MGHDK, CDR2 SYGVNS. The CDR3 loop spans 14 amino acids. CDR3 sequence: CASSEYPEYNEQYF. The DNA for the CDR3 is TGTGCCAGCAGTGAATATCCAGAATACAATGAGCAGTACTTC.

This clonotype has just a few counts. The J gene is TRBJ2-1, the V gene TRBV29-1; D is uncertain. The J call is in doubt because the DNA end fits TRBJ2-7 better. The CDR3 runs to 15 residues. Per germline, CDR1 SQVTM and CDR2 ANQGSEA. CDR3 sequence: CSVQIGQISYNEQYF. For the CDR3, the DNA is TGCAGCGTCCAGATTGGCCAAATCTCCTACAATGAGCAGTACTTC.

Here the CDR3 reads CASSVDGKTYEQYF. CDR3 bases: TGTGCCAGCAGCGTAGACGGGAAGACCTACGAGCAGTACTTC. The chain has TRBV9 and TRBJ2-7; a possible D gene is TRBD2 (5 bases). Trimming shortened V by 0 bases and J by 2 bases, and 9 bases separated the two germline ends. The germline gives CDR1 SGDLS, CDR2 YYNGEE. The CDR3 runs 14 residues.